Listed below are T cell receptor beta chains from one sample, sequenced in a study of shared clonotypes between healthy human individuals. Data came from immunoSEQ multiplex PCR; TCRdb stores just in-frame clones and leaves some out. The table has about 2.1 million clones, 90% to 95% seen once; the top ten hold approximately 1.6%. The sequenced material came from naive CD8+ T cells from PBMCs. The source of these receptors is a man aged 18 to 29 in good health. Some clones in this sample may be carry-over from other donors' samples. CDR3s include the opening cysteine and the closing phenylalanine or tryptophan. D genes are given only for firm matches. A row's size may be missing; if present it is once, few, many or a size class.

j_gene	v_gene	abundance	d_gene	CDR3nt	CDR3aa
TRBJ1-2	TRBV7-9	.	TRBD1	TGTGCCAGCAGCCATCTATTAGGACAGGAGCTTTATGGCTACACCTTC	CASSHLLGQELYGYTF
TRBJ2-5	TRBV18	.	.	TGTGCCAGCTCACCTTCCCCCGGCCGACAGCAGCCCCAAGAGACCCAGTACTTC	CASSPSPGRQQPQETQYF
TRBJ1-2	TRBV27	.	TRBD1	TGTGCCAGCAGAGGGCGGGACAGGGACGGCTACACCTTC	CASRGRDRDGYTF
TRBJ2-7	TRBV15	.	.	TGTGCCACCAGCACCACCAGTGGAAGGGACGAGCAGTACTTC	CATSTTSGRDEQYF
TRBJ1-3	TRBV5-1	.	TRBD1	TGCGCCAGCAGCCCAGCCCAACAGGGGTCCTCTGGAAACACCATATATTTT	CASSPAQQGSSGNTIYF
TRBJ1-2	TRBV6-1	.	.	TGTGCCAGCGGGGCCAGTTATGGCTACACCTTC	CASGASYGYTF
TRBJ1-1	TRBV4-1	.	TRBD1	TGCGCCAGCAGCCAAGCCCTCATGGACAGGGGCACTGAAGCTTTCTTT	CASSQALMDRGTEAFF
TRBJ2-7	TRBV7-8	.	.	TGTGCCAGCAGCTCCTTGGGTTTTTACGAGCAGTACTTC	CASSSLGFYEQYF
TRBJ2-3	TRBV27	.	TRBD2	TGTGCCAGCAGTTCCCCATTACTAACTAGCGGCTTCACAGATACGCAGTATTTT	CASSSPLLTSGFTDTQYF
TRBJ2-7	TRBV4-1	.	.	TGCGCCAGCAGCTGGCAGGACGGCCCGTCCTACGAGCAGTACTTC	CASSWQDGPSYEQYF
TRBJ1-2	TRBV9	.	.	TGTGCCAGCAGCGTAGGACACCGTGCTGTTTATGGCTACACCTTC	CASSVGHRAVYGYTF
TRBJ1-2	TRBV9	once	.	TGTGCCAGCAGCGTAGATGGGGGAGCCTATGGCTACACCTTC	CASSVDGGAYGYTF
TRBJ2-2	TRBV7-3	once	TRBD1	TGTGCCAGCAGCTACACAGGGGGCACCCTGCTTCCGGACACCGGGGAGCTGTTTTTT	CASSYTGGTLLPDTGELFF
TRBJ2-5	TRBV7-9	.	.	TGTGCCAGCAGCTCCGTAAACCTACAAGAGACCCAGTACTTC	CASSSVNLQETQYF
TRBJ2-1	TRBV9	.	TRBD1	TGTGCCAGCAGCGGAGGGCCCCGGGGACAGGGGCTCAATGAGCAGTTCTTC	CASSGGPRGQGLNEQFF
TRBJ2-1	TRBV6-4	.	TRBD1	TGTGCCAGCAGTCCGGACAGGAGCTCCTACAATGAGCAGTTCTTC	CASSPDRSSYNEQFF
TRBJ1-4	TRBV7-9	once	TRBD1	TGTGCCAGCAGCTCTCGTAACAGGGGCGACGATGGAAAACTGTTTTTT	CASSSRNRGDDGKLFF
TRBJ2-7	TRBV7-9	.	.	TGTGCCAGCAGCTATCCCGGGACTGGTGCCTACGAGCAGTACTTC	CASSYPGTGAYEQYF
TRBJ2-3	TRBV7-3	.	.	TGTGCCAGCAGCTTAACGTTGTCTAGGACAGATACGCAGTATTTT	CASSLTLSRTDTQYF
TRBJ1-1	TRBV19	.	TRBD1	TGTGCCAGTAGTGGAAGGACAGGGGGAACTGAAGCTTTCTTT	CASSGRTGGTEAFF
TRBJ1-1	TRBV9	.	.	TGTGCCAGCAGCGTAGCAGGGAGAATGAACACTGAAGCTTTCTTT	CASSVAGRMNTEAFF
TRBJ2-7	TRBV4-3	.	TRBD2	TGCGCCAGCAGCCCCACAGCGGGACGCTACGAGCAGTACTTC	CASSPTAGRYEQYF
TRBJ2-7	TRBV11-2	.	.	TGTGCCAGCAGCTTAGCTGCCAGGGAGGATTACGAGCAGTACTTC	CASSLAAREDYEQYF
TRBJ2-2	TRBV28	.	.	TGTGCCAGCAGTCCCGGGGTACCCGGGGAGCTGTTTTTT	CASSPGVPGELFF
TRBJ1-3	TRBV4-3	once	.	TGCGCCAGCAGCCAAGATCGAGGACAGCCCTACTTACCGAACACCATATATTTT	CASSQDRGQPYLPNTIYF
TRBJ1-5	TRBV6-4	.	.	TGTGCCAGCAGTGAAGTCGACCGGGAACGGCCCCAGCATTTT	CASSEVDRERPQHF
TRBJ1-3	TRBV9	.	TRBD1	TGTGCCAGCAGCGGCCGAACAGGGGAGTCTGGAAACACCATATATTTT	CASSGRTGESGNTIYF
TRBJ2-2	TRBV5-1	once	.	TGCGCCAGCAGCCTACAGTCCGGGGAGCTGTTTTTT	CASSLQSGELFF
TRBJ2-5	TRBV4-3	.	TRBD1	TGCGCCAGCAGCCGGCTGAGGGACAGGGTCAACGAGACCCAGTACTTC	CASSRLRDRVNETQYF
TRBJ1-3	TRBV7-9	.	.	TGTGCCAGCAGTTCAATGACAGGTCTAACTGGAAACACCATATATTTT	CASSSMTGLTGNTIYF
TRBJ1-5	TRBV19	.	.	TGTGCCAGTAGTATGAGGGAAAATTATAGCAATCAGCCCCAGCATTTT	CASSMRENYSNQPQHF
TRBJ1-1	TRBV16	.	.	TGTGCCAGCAGCCTGGCAGGGAACACTGAAGCTTTCTTT	CASSLAGNTEAFF
TRBJ1-5	TRBV6-1	.	.	TGTGCCAGCAGTGAACAGGGATATAGCAATCAGCCCCAGCATTTT	CASSEQGYSNQPQHF
TRBJ1-6	TRBV11-2	.	.	TGTGCCAGCAGCTTGTCCGGGCCCCTCCACTTT	CASSLSGPLHF
TRBJ2-1	TRBV5-1	.	TRBD2	TGCGCCAGCAGCTGGACTAGCTCCTACAATGAGCAGTTCTTC	CASSWTSSYNEQFF
TRBJ1-4	TRBV7-3	.	TRBD1	TGTGCCAGCAGCCCCAGTTCAGGGGGCCGTTTAGATGAAAAACTGTTTTTT	CASSPSSGGRLDEKLFF
TRBJ2-7	TRBV27	.	.	TGTGCCAGCAGTTCCGCTACTAACGAGCAGTACTTC	CASSSATNEQYF
TRBJ1-2	TRBV29-1	.	.	TGCAGCGTTGCGGGAGGGATGGACGGCTACACCTTC	CSVAGGMDGYTF
TRBJ2-7	TRBV2	once	.	TGTGCCAGCAGGGGTGCGACGGGACAAGGCGGGGACGAGCAGTACTTC	CASRGATGQGGDEQYF
TRBJ1-2	TRBV9	once	.	TGTGCCAGCAGCGTAGGTCCGTTTTGGGACCACTATGGCTACACCTTC	CASSVGPFWDHYGYTF
TRBJ1-2	TRBV9	.	.	TGTGCCAGCAGCGTAGGGTTCCTCTTAACCTTC	CASSVGFLLTF
TRBJ1-5	TRBV6-5	.	.	TGTGCCAGCAGGCCAGGGAGGGCTGGCAATCAGCCCCAGCATTTT	CASRPGRAGNQPQHF
TRBJ2-7	TRBV6-5	.	.	TGTGCCAGCAGTTCAACCGACGCCGTCTACGAGCAGTACTTC	CASSSTDAVYEQYF
TRBJ2-1	TRBV27	.	.	TGTGCCAGCAGTTTTAACTCGGGACGATACAATGAGCAGTTCTTC	CASSFNSGRYNEQFF
TRBJ2-2	TRBV27	once	.	TGTGCCAGCAGTTCCCCGGTGGTAGGGTTAGCCGGGGAGCTGTTTTTT	CASSSPVVGLAGELFF
TRBJ2-7	TRBV11-2	once	.	TGTGCCAGCAAAGGACGGACACCCTTGGACCCCTACGAGCAGTACTTC	CASKGRTPLDPYEQYF
TRBJ1-1	TRBV28	.	TRBD1	TGTGCCAGCAGCCGACCCCAGGACAGGGCCACTGAAGCTTTCTTT	CASSRPQDRATEAFF
TRBJ2-7	TRBV7-9	once	.	TGTGCCAGCAGCTCACGGGGCAGGTACGAGCAGTACTTC	CASSSRGRYEQYF
TRBJ2-1	TRBV4-1	.	.	TGCGCCAGCAGCCAGACAGGTTTGGAGCAGTTCTTC	CASSQTGLEQFF
TRBJ2-1	TRBV27	.	TRBD1	TGTGCCAGCAGCTCAGGACAGGGGGCCTACTACAATGAGCAGTTCTTC	CASSSGQGAYYNEQFF
TRBJ2-1	TRBV28	.	TRBD2	TGTGCCAGCAGTTTAAGTAGCGGGAGATACAATGAGCAGTTCTTC	CASSLSSGRYNEQFF
TRBJ2-1	TRBV27	.	TRBD2	TGTGCCAGCAGTTTATATCCGATAGCGGGAGGGGACAATGAGCAGTTCTTC	CASSLYPIAGGDNEQFF
TRBJ2-1	TRBV6-5	.	TRBD2	TGTGCCAGCACAGTAAGCGGGAGCTTCTACAATGAGCAGTTCTTC	CASTVSGSFYNEQFF
TRBJ2-2	TRBV6-1	.	TRBD1	TGTGCCAGCAGTGATCTAAAGGGGACAGCATCCACCGGGGAGCTGTTTTTT	CASSDLKGTASTGELFF
TRBJ2-7	TRBV7-9	.	.	TGTGCCAGCAGCCCGCCGGAGAGGGTACGGACCTACGAGCAGTACTTC	CASSPPERVRTYEQYF
TRBJ1-2	TRBV5-6	.	.	TGTGCCAGCAGGTCCGCAGGAGTCCCCTATGGCTACACCTTC	CASRSAGVPYGYTF
TRBJ2-5	TRBV5-1	once	.	TGCGCCAGCAGCCCCCAGGACACAGAGACCCAGTACTTC	CASSPQDTETQYF
TRBJ1-1	TRBV7-9	.	.	TGTGCCAGCAGCTTAGACGGGAGCACTGAAGCTTTCTTT	CASSLDGSTEAFF